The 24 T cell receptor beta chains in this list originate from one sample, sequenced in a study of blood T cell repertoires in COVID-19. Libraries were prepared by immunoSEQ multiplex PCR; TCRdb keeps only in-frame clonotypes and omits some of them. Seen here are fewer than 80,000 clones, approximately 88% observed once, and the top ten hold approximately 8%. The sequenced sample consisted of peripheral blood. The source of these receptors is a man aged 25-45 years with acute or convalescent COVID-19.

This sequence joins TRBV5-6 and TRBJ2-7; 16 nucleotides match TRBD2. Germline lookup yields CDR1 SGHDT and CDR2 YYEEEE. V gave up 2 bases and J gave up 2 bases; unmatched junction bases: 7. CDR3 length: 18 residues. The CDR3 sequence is CASSFGTSGRAWTYEQYF. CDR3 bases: TGTGCCAGCAGCTTCGGGACTAGCGGGAGGGCCTGGACCTACGAGCAGTACTTC.

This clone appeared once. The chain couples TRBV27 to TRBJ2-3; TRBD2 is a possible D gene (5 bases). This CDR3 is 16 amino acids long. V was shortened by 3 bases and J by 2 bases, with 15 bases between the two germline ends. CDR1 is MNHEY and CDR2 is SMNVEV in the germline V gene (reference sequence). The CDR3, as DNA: TGTGCCAGCAGTTTGGAGGCTAGCAGTCTCACAGATACGCAGTATTTT. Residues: CASSLEASSLTDTQYF.

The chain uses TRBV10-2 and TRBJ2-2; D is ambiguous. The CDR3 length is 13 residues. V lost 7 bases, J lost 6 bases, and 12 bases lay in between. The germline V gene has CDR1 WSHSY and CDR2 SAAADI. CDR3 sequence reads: CASTLSTSGELFF. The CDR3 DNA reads TGCGCCAGCACCCTGTCCACTTCCGGGGAGCTGTTTTTT.

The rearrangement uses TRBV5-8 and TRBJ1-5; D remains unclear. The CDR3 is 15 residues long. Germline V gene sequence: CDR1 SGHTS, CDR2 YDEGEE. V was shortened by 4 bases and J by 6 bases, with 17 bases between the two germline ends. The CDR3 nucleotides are TGTGCCAGCAGCCTCGACCGAAGAGAGGTTCAGCCCCAGCATTTT. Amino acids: CASSLDRREVQPQHF.

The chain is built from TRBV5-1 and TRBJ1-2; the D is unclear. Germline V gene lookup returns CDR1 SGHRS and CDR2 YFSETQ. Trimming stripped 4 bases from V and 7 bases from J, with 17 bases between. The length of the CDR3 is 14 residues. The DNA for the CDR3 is TGCGCCAGCAGCCTCACCGGAGGAGAAGGTGGCTACACCTTC. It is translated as CASSLTGGEGGYTF.

The CDR3 nucleotides read TGCGCCAGCAGCCAGACGGCCGGGAGGAACACCTACGAGCAGTACTTC. This translates into CASSQTAGRNTYEQYF. The chain is built from TRBV4-1 and TRBJ2-7, with 7 bases matching TRBD2. The V segment lost 3 bases and the J segment 2 bases; nucleotides outside the gene matches: 10. CDR1 MGHRA and CDR2 YSYEKL come from the germline V gene. This CDR3 spans 16 amino acids.

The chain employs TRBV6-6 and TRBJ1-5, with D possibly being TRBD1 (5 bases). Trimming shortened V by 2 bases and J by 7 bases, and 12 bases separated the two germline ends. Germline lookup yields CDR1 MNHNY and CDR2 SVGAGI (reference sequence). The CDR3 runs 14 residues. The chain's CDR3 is CASSYPGGEQPQHF. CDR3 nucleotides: TGTGCCAGCAGTTACCCGGGGGGGGAGCAGCCCCAGCATTTT.

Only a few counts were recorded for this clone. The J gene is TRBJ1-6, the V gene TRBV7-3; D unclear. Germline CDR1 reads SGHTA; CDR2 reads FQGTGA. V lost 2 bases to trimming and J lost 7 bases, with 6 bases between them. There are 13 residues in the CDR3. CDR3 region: CASSLGRNSPLHF. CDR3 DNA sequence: TGTGCCAGCAGCTTAGGTCGGAATTCACCCCTCCACTTT.

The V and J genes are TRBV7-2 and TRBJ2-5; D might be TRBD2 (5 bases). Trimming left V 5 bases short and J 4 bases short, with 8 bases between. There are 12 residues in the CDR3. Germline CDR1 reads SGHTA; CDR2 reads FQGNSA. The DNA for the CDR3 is TGTGCCAGCAGCCTACGGGGAGAGACCCAGTACTTC. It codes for CASSLRGETQYF.

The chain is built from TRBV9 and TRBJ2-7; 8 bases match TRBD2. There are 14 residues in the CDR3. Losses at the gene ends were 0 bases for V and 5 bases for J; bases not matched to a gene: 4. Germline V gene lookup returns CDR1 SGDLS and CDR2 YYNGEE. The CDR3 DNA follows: TGTGCCAGCAGCGTAGGCGGGAGGAGGGACGAGCAGTACTTC. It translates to CASSVGGRRDEQYF.

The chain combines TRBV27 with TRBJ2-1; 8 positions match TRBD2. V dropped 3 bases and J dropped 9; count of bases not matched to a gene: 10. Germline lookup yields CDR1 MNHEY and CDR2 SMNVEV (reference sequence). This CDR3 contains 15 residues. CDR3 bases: TGTGCCAGCAGTTTTGTGGTAGCGGGAATGGGTGAGCAGTTCTTC. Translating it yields CASSFVVAGMGEQFF.

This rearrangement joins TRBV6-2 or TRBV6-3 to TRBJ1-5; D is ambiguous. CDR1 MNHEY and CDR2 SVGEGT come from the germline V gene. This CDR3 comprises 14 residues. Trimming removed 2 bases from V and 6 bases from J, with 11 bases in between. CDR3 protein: CASSYTGMGQPQHF. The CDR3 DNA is TGTGCCAGCAGTTACACGGGGATGGGTCAGCCCCAGCATTTT.

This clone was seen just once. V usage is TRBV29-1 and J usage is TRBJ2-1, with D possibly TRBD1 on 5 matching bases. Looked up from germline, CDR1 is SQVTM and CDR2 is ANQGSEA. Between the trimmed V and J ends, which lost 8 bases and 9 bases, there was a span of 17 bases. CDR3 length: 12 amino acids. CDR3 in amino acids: CSYGREPREQFF. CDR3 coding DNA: TGCAGCTACGGCAGGGAACCCCGTGAGCAGTTCTTC.

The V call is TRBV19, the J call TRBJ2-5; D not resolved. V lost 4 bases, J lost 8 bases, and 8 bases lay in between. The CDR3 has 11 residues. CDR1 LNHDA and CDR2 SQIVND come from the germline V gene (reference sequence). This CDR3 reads CASSNSVTQYF. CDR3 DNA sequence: TGTGCCAGTAGTAACAGTGTCACCCAGTACTTC.

CDR3 residues: CASSPTKGQSYEQYF. CDR3 in DNA: TGTGCCAGCTCACCGACTAAGGGACAGAGCTACGAGCAGTACTTC. The chain has TRBV18 and TRBJ2-7, with TRBD1 identical over 7 bases. CDR1 is KGHSH and CDR2 is LQKENI in the germline V gene. This CDR3 is built from 15 residues. V lost 3 bases, J lost 3 bases, and 8 bases stayed unmatched.

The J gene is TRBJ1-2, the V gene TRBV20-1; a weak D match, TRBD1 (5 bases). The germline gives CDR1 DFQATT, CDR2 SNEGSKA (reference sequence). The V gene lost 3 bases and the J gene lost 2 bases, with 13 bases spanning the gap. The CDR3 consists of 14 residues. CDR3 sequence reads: CSASQARGNYGYTF. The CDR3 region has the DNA TGCAGTGCTAGTCAGGCTCGGGGGAACTATGGCTACACCTTC.

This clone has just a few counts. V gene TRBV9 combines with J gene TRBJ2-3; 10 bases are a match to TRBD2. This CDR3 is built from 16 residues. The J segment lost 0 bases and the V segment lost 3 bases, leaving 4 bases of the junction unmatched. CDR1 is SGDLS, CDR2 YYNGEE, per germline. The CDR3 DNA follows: TGTGCCAGCAGCGACGGGACTAGCGTCAGCACAGATACGCAGTATTTT. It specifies CASSDGTSVSTDTQYF.

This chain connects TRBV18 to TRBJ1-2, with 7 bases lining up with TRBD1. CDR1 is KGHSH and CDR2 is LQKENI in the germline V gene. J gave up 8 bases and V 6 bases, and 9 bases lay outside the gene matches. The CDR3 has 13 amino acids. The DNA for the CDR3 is TGTGCCAGCTCCCCTGACAGGGTGAGCGGCTACACCTTC. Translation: CASSPDRVSGYTF.

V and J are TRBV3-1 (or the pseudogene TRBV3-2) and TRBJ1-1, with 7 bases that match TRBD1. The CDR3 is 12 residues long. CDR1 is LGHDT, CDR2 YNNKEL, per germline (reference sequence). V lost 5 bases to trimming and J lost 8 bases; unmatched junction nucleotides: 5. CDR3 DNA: TGTGCCAGCAGCTACCGACAGGGAGAAGCTTTCTTT. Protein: CASSYRQGEAFF.

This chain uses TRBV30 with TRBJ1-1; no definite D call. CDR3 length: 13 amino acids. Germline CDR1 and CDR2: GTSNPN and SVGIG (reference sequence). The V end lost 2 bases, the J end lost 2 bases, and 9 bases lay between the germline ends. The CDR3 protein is CAWSMAENTEAFF. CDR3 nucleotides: TGTGCCTGGAGTATGGCTGAAAACACTGAAGCTTTCTTT.

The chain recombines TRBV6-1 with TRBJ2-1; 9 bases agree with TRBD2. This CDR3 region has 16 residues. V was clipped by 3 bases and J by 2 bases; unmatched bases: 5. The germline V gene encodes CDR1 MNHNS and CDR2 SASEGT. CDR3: CASSEGLADAYNEQFF. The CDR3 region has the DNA TGTGCCAGCAGTGAGGGACTAGCTGACGCCTACAATGAGCAGTTCTTC.

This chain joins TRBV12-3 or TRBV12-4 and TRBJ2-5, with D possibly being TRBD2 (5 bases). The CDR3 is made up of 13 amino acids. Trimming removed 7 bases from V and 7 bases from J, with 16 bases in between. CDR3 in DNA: TGTGCCAGCATAGAGAGCGGCTTCGGGACCCAGTACTTC. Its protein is CASIESGFGTQYF.

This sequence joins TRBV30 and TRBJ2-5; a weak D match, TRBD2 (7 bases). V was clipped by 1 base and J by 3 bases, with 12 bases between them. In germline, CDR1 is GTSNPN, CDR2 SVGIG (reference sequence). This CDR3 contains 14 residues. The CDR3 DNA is TGTGCCTGGAGTGGAGGGGGGGCCAAAGAGACCCAGTACTTC. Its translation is CAWSGGGAKETQYF.

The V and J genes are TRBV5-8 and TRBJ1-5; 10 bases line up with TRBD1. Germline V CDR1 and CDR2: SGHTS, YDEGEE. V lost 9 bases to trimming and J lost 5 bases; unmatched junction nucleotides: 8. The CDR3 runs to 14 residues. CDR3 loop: CATLSGTGDQPQHF. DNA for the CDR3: TGTGCCACCCTCTCCGGGACAGGGGATCAGCCCCAGCATTTT. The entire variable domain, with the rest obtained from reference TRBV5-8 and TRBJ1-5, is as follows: EAGVTQSPTHLIKTRGQQATLRCSPISGHTSVYWYQQALGLGLQFLLWYDEGEERNRGNFPPRFSGRQFPNYSSELNVNALELEDSALYLCATLSGTGDQPQHFGDGTRLSIL.